The clone carrying this TCR beta chain was seen a handful of times. Its specificity is unknown. This sample is drawn from a study of cytomegalovirus exposure and HLA in healthy donors. Overall study context: The approximately 110 validation repertoires, a later analysis reported, used the same platform as the roughly 610 first-cohort repertoires.

Clones were read by immunoSEQ multiplex PCR, and TCRdb kept only the in-frame ones, dropping some. The sample shows about 160,000 clones, 70% to 90% of them seen only once. Study results and limitations: Researchers counted approximately 160 TCR beta chains as cytomegalovirus-associated. Rarity held for most TCR sequences, but there were some public TCRs that occurred in many donors.

The CDR3 runs to 16 residues. The sequenced sample consisted of PBMCs. V and J are TRBV21-1 and TRBJ2-7; no DNA check was done on the table's D call, TRBD2. TRBV21-1 is an annotated pseudogene. The sequence was collected from a young woman in good health and CMV-seronegative. The DNA for the CDR3 is TGTGCCAGCAGACCAAAGATCTGGGACTCAACCTACGAGCAGTACTTC. Translating it yields CASRPKIWDSTYEQYF.